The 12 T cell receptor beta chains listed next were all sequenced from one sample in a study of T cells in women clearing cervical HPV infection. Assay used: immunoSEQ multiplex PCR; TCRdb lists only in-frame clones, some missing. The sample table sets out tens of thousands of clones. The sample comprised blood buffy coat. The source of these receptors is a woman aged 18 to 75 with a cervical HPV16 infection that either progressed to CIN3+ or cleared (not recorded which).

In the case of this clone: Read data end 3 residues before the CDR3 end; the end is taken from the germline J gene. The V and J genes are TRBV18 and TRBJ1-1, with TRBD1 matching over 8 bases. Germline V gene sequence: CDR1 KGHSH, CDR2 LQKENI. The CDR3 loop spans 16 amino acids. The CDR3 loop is CASSPNPAGGSYEAFF. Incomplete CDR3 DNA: TGTGCCAGCTCACCAAATCCCGCAGGGGGCTCCTACGAG.

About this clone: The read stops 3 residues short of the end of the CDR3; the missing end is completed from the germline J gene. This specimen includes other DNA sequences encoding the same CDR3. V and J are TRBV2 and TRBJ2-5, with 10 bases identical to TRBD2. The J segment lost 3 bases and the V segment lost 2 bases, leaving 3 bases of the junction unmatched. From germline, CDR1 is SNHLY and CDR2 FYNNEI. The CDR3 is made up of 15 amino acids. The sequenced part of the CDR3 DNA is TGTGCCAGCAGTGAAAGGCTAGCGGGGGAAGAGACC. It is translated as CASSERLAGEET. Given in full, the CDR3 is CASSERLAGEETQYF.

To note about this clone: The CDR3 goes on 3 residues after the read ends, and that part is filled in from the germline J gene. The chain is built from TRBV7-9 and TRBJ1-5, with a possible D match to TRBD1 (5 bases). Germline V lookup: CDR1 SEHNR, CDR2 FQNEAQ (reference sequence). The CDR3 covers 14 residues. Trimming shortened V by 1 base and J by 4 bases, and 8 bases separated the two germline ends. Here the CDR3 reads CASSLGQTNQPQHF. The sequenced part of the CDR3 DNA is TGTGCCAGCAGCTTAGGACAGACAAATCAGCCC.

CDR3 bases read: TGTGCCAGCCTAAAGAAACAGGTCACTGAA. This encodes CASLKKQVTE. The CDR3, in full, reads CASLKKQVTEAFF. V is TRBV6-2 or TRBV6-3 and J is TRBJ1-1, with a tentative D call TRBD1 (5 bases). The observed sequence ends 3 residues before the CDR3 terminus, with the missing tail filled in from the germline J gene. The length of the CDR3 is 13 residues. Looked up from germline, CDR1 is MNHEY and CDR2 is SVGEGT. V was cut by 8 bases and J by 4 bases, with 14 bases left in between.

CDR3: CASSFQGASNQPQHF. The sequenced CDR3 bases are TGTGCCAGCAGCTTCCAGGGGGCAAGCAATCAGCCC. The chain recombines TRBV7-2 with TRBJ1-5; 8 positions agree with TRBD1. The CDR3 goes on 3 residues after the read ends, and that part is filled in from the germline J gene. The CDR3 contains 15 residues. Trimming took 3 bases from V and 1 from J; bases not matched to a gene: 2. Germline values: CDR1 SGHTA, CDR2 FQGNSA.

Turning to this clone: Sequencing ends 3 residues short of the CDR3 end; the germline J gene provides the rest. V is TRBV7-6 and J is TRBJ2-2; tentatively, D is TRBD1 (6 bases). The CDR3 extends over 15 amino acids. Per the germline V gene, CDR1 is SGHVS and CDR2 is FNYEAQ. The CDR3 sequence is CASSPKPGDDSPLFF. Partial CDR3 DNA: TGTGCCAGCAGCCCCAAACCAGGGGATGATTCACCG.

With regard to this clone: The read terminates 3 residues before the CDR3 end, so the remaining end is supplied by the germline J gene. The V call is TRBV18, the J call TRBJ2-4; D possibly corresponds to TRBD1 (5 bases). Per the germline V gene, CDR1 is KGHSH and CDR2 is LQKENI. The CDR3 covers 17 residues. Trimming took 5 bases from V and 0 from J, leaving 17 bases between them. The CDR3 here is CASSSKTATLAKNIQYF. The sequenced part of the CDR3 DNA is TGTGCCAGCTCATCAAAGACAGCCACCCTAGCCAAAAACATT.

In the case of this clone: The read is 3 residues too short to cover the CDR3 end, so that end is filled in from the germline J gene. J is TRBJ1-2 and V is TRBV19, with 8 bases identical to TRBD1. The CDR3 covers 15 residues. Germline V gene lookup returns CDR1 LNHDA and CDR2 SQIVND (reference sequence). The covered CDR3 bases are TGTGCCAGTAGTAGACCAGGGGGCTCCTACAATGAC. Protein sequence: CASSRPGGSYND. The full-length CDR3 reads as CASSRPGGSYNDYTF.

CDR3 region: CASTQERGSYNDYTF. CDR3 bases read: TGTGCCAGCACCCAGGAGCGGGGGAGCTACAATGAC. This chain joins TRBV7-6 and TRBJ1-2; D is possibly TRBD1 (5 bases). The read finishes 3 residues shy of the CDR3 end, and the germline J gene is used to complete it. The CDR3 runs 15 residues. Germline values: CDR1 SGHVS, CDR2 FNYEAQ.

The CDR3 loop reads CASSVNRGNEQFF. The part of the CDR3 DNA that was read is TGTGCCAGTAGTGTAAACAGGGGTAATGAG. V and J are TRBV19 and TRBJ2-1; 7 nucleotides align to TRBD1. The read terminates 3 residues ahead of where the CDR3 ends, so the germline J gene completes it. This CDR3 is 13 amino acids long. V dropped 5 bases and J dropped 7; count of bases not matched to a gene: 5. Germline CDR1 is LNHDA and CDR2 is SQIVND (reference sequence).

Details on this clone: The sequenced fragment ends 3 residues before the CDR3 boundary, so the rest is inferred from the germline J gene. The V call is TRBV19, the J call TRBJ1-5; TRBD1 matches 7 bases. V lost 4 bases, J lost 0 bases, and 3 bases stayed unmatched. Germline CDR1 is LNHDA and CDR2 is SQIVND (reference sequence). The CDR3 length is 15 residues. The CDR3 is CASSKGQSSNQPQHF. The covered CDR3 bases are TGTGCCAGTAGTAAGGGACAGAGTAGCAATCAGCCC.

The CDR3 is CASNQREWGSFSDTQYF. The DNA read from the CDR3 is TGTGCCAGCAATCAGCGGGAGTGGGGGTCGTTCTCAGATACG. V gene TRBV2 combines with J gene TRBJ2-3; 8 bases align to TRBD2. The read gets to within 3 residues of the CDR3 end, and the germline J gene fills in the rest. Germline V gene data show CDR1 as SNHLY and CDR2 as FYNNEI. The CDR3 is made up of 17 amino acids. V lost 7 bases, J lost 4 bases, and 16 bases stayed unmatched.